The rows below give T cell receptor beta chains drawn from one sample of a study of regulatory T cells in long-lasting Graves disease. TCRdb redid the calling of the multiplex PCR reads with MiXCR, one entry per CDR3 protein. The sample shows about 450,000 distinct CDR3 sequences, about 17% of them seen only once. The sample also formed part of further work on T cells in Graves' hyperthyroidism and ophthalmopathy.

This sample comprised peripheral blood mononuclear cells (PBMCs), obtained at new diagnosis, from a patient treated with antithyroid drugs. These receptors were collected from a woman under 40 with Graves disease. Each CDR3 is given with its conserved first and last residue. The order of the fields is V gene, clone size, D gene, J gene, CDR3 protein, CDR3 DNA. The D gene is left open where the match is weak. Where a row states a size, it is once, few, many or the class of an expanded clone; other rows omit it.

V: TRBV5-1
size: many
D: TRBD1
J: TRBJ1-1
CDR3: CASSWDRGGLDTEAFF
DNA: TGCGCCAGCAGCTGGGACAGGGGCGGCTTGGACACTGAAGCTTTCTTT

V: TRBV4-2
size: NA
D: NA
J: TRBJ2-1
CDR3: CASSQDSSWQFF
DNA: TGTGCCAGCAGCCAAGACTCTAGCTGGCAGTTCTTC

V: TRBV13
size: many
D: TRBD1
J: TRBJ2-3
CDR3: CASSGQGKGSSTDTQYF
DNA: TGTGCCAGCTCGGGACAGGGAAAAGGGTCTAGCACAGATACGCAGTATTTT

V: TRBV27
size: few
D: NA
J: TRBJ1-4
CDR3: CASSLANLKGYRQGEKLFF
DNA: TGTGCCAGCAGCTTGGCCAATTTAAAGGGTTACAGGCAGGGCGAAAAACTGTTTTTT

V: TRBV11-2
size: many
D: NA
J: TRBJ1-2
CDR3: CASSSGTKKNGYTF
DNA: TGTGCCAGCAGCTCCGGGACCAAAAAGAATGGCTACACCTTC

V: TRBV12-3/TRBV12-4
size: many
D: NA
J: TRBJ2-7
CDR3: CASSPRDYEQYF
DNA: TGTGCCAGCAGTCCTCGGGACTACGAGCAGTACTTC

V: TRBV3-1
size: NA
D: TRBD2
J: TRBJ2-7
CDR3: CASSPTKGGSPSSYEQYF
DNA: TGTGCCAGCAGCCCTACCAAGGGCGGGAGCCCCAGCTCCTACGAGCAGTACTTC

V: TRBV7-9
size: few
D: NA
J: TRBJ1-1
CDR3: CASSLASSSEAFF
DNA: TGTGCCAGCAGCTTAGCCTCCAGCTCTGAAGCTTTCTTT

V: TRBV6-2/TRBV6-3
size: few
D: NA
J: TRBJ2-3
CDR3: CASSYPRRLADTQYF
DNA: TGTGCCAGCAGTTACCCCCGTCGACTAGCAGATACGCAGTATTTT

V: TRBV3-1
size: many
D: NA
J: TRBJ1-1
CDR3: CASSQDQGSWNTEAFF
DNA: TGTGCCAGCAGCCAAGATCAGGGAAGTTGGAACACTGAAGCTTTCTTT

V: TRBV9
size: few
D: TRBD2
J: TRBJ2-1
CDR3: CASSFSGSGFDEQFF
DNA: TGTGCCAGCAGTTTTAGCGGGAGTGGGTTCGATGAGCAGTTCTTC

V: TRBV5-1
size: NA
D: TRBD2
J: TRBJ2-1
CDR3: CASSLAWVTGGGGYNEQFF
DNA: TGCGCCAGCAGCTTGGCCTGGGTTACTGGCGGGGGAGGTTACAATGAGCAGTTCTTC

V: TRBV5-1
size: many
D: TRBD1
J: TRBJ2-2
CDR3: CASSPGQGAGELFF
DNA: TGCGCCAGCAGCCCGGGACAGGGGGCCGGGGAGCTGTTTTTT

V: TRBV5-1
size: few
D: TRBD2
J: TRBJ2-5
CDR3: CASSFSHSAGEYETQYF
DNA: TGCGCCAGCAGCTTTAGTCATTCGGCGGGAGAATACGAGACCCAGTACTTC

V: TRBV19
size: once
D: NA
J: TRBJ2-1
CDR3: CASYGDSNNEQFF
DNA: TGTGCCAGTTACGGGGACTCCAACAATGAGCAGTTCTTC

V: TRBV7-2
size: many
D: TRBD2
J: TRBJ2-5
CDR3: CASSLAPGTSPYF
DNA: TGTGCCAGCAGCTTAGCCCCTGGGACTAGCCCGTACTTC

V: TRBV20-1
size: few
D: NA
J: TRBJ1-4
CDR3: CSAVEGFDEKLFF
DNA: TGCAGTGCTGTCGAAGGTTTTGATGAAAAACTGTTTTTT

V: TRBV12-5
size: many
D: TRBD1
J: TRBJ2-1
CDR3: CASGADRVNEQFF
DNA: TGTGCTAGTGGTGCTGACAGGGTAAATGAGCAGTTCTTC

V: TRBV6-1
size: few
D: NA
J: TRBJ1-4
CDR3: CASMRGHPREKLFF
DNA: TGTGCCAGCATGAGGGGACACCCGAGAGAAAAACTGTTTTTT

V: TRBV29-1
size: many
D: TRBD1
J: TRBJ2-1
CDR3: CSVQAGTGSTNEQFF
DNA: TGCAGCGTCCAAGCCGGGACAGGGTCGACAAATGAGCAGTTCTTC

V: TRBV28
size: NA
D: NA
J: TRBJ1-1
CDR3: CASSWNRVNTEAFF
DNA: TGTGCCAGCAGTTGGAATCGGGTGAACACTGAAGCTTTCTTT

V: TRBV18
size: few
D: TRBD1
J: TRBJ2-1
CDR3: CASSPTGRSSYNEQFF
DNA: TGTGCCAGCTCACCGACAGGGCGGAGCTCCTACAATGAGCAGTTCTTC

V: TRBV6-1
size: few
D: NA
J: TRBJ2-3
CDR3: CASRVRQGRDTQYF
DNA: TGTGCCAGCAGGGTCAGGCAGGGGCGAGATACGCAGTATTTT

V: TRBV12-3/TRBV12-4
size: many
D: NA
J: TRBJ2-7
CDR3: CASGMGSYEQYF
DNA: TGTGCCAGCGGTATGGGCTCCTACGAGCAGTACTTC